The present TCR beta chain was sequenced within a study of beta chain features in type 1 diabetes. As concerns this clone: Its antigen is as yet unknown.

V dropped 3 bases and J dropped 19 bases, with 22 bases sitting between them. CDR1 and CDR2 from the germline V gene are SGHTA and FQGNSA. The CDR3 is made up of 14 amino acids. Over 95% purity was reached by all sorted populations. The study reverse transcribed the entire isolated RNA, so it sequenced expressed TCRB transcripts. Sequenced by immunoSEQ multiplex PCR; TCRdb stores in-frame clones only, minus some. The sample records hundreds of thousands of clones, over 12% being singletons. Study results and limitations: Insertion counts at VDJ junctions were lower in type 1 diabetes patients, who also showed more deletions there. Across all four CD4+ subsets, people with type 1 diabetes showed modestly shorter TCRB CDR3s. Sequencing from cDNA could over-represent high-TCR-expressing cells.

Sequenced material: naive CD4+ T cells from blood. The chain is built from TRBV7-2 and TRBJ1-6; D unresolved. The TCR was taken from a man between 18 and 29 years old with type 1 diabetes. The CDR3, as DNA: TGTGCCAGCAGCTTGATTAATATACCGACCACTTTACACTTT. Protein product: CASSLINIPTTLHF.